The 15 T cell receptor beta chains given below trace back to one sample, sequenced in a study of shared clonotypes between healthy human individuals. Sequencing was performed with immunoSEQ multiplex PCR; in TCRdb, only in-frame clones are kept and a portion is missing. The profile covers hundreds of thousands of clones, with 74% appearing a single time and roughly 1.7% taken by the ten largest. Input material: memory CD4+ T cells sorted from blood. Sample subset: CD45RA-negative fraction. The receptor set was obtained from a woman aged 25 to 39 in good health.

This clone showed up just once. The gene calls are TRBV10-2 and TRBJ1-5, with a possible D match to TRBD1 (6 bases). The CDR3 length is 14 residues. Between the trimmed V and J ends, which lost 6 bases and 2 bases, there was a span of 11 bases. Germline-derived CDR1 and CDR2 are WSHSY and SAAADI. The CDR3 DNA reads as TGCGCCAGCAGCCTAGGGGGAGGCAATCAGCCCCAGCATTTT. Translating gives CASSLGGGNQPQHF.

The J gene is TRBJ2-5, the V gene TRBV5-1; no reliable D call. V dropped 2 bases and J dropped 1 base, with 6 bases sitting between them. CDR1 is SGHRS and CDR2 is YFSETQ in the germline V gene. This CDR3 region has 13 residues. Here the CDR3 DNA reads TGCGCCAGCAGCTTATCACTCCAAGAGACCCAGTACTTC. Translating gives CASSLSLQETQYF.

This clone showed up just a few times. V usage is TRBV5-1 and J usage is TRBJ1-1; the D gene is possibly TRBD1 (5 bases). Germline V lookup: CDR1 SGHRS, CDR2 YFSETQ. The CDR3 has 14 residues. Trimming pared 4 bases from V and 4 bases from J, leaving 14 bases between. The CDR3 DNA reads TGCGCCAGCAGCCAAGGGGCTGAGGGCACTGAAGCTTTCTTT. Its protein product is CASSQGAEGTEAFF.

The genes are TRBV11-3 and TRBJ2-3; weak D call: TRBD1 (6 bases). The CDR3 loop spans 16 amino acids. Germline CDR1 reads SGHNT; CDR2 reads YENEEA. V was clipped by 5 bases and J by 3 bases, with 18 bases between them. CDR3 bases: TGTGCCAGCAGCCCCGGGCAGGGCAGGGGAACAGATACGCAGTATTTT. Translated: CASSPGQGRGTDTQYF.

The J gene is TRBJ1-2, the V gene TRBV4-1; TRBD1 matches at 7 bases. After removal of 1 base from V and 3 bases from J, the junction contained 11 bases not matched to a gene. Germline V gene sequence: CDR1 MGHRA, CDR2 YSYEKL. This CDR3 spans 17 amino acids. As DNA, the CDR3 is TGCGCCAGCAGCCAAGGGACAGGTCGGGGCCGCTACTATGGCTACACCTTC. Translating it yields CASSQGTGRGRYYGYTF.

There are a few counts of this clone. The identical CDR3 is also encoded by other nucleotide sequences in the sample. The gene calls are TRBV5-1 and TRBJ1-2; D unresolved. CDR3 size: 13 residues. Trimming took 4 bases from V and 0 from J, leaving 7 bases between them. Germline CDR1 SGHRS, CDR2 YFSETQ. CDR3 coding DNA: TGCGCCAGCAGCCCGGCACCTAACTATGGCTACACCTTC. Amino acids: CASSPAPNYGYTF.

The chain couples TRBV5-6 to TRBJ1-1; D ambiguous. With 6 bases removed from V and 1 base from J, the gap between germline ends came to 10 bases. There are 13 residues in the CDR3. Germline values: CDR1 SGHDT, CDR2 YYEEEE. CDR3 nucleotides: TGTGCCAGCACCTCAGACGGGAACACTGAAGCTTTCTTT. As protein: CASTSDGNTEAFF.

The chain has TRBV2 and TRBJ2-5; 7 bases line up with TRBD1. The CDR3 is made up of 13 amino acids. Losses at the gene ends were 4 bases for V and 3 bases for J; bases not matched to a gene: 2. Germline loops: CDR1 SNHLY, CDR2 FYNNEI. CDR3 DNA: TGTGCCAGCAGTGCCGGACAGGAAGAGACCCAGTACTTC. Translation: CASSAGQEETQYF.

The chain joins TRBV29-1 to TRBJ2-2; D is unresolved. The CDR3 is 12 amino acids. Looked up from germline, CDR1 is SQVTM and CDR2 is ANQGSEA. The V gene lost 5 bases and the J gene lost 2 bases, with 6 bases spanning the gap. The CDR3 region has the DNA TGCAGCGTTTTCGAAAACACCGGGGAGCTGTTTTTT. Translating it yields CSVFENTGELFF.

The V and J genes are TRBV9 and TRBJ1-2; D gene uncertain. CDR3 length: 15 residues. The V gene lost 3 bases and the J gene lost 0 bases, with 12 bases spanning the gap. Germline CDR1 is SGDLS and CDR2 is YYNGEE. CDR3 bases: TGTGCCAGCAGCGAAAGCCCGGCAGCTAACTATGGCTACACCTTC. Protein: CASSESPAANYGYTF.

The V and J genes are TRBV7-7 and TRBJ2-1; the D is unclear. V was clipped by 4 bases and J by 8 bases, with 12 bases between them. Germline CDR1 is SSHAT and CDR2 is FNYEAQ (reference sequence). There are 13 residues in the CDR3. In nucleotides, the CDR3 is TGTGCCAGCAGCTCGACTCTAGGGTATGAGCAGTTCTTC. This sequence encodes CASSSTLGYEQFF.

A few counts support this clone. The rearrangement uses TRBV19 and TRBJ1-5, with D possibly TRBD1 on 5 matching bases. The V gene lost 10 bases and the J gene lost 0 bases, with 16 bases spanning the gap. Germline V gene sequence: CDR1 LNHDA, CDR2 SQIVND (reference sequence). The CDR3 is made up of 15 amino acids. CDR3 in amino acids: CATLSRANSNQPQHF. Written as DNA, the CDR3 is TGTGCCACCCTTAGCAGGGCGAATAGCAATCAGCCCCAGCATTTT.

This clone showed up many times. The CDR3 here is CASSDYADSAHNEQFF. In nucleotides, the CDR3 is TGTGCCAGCAGTGACTATGCTGACAGCGCGCACAATGAGCAGTTCTTC. The rearrangement links TRBV6-4 to TRBJ2-1; maybe TRBD1 (5 bases). The germline V gene has CDR1 MRHNA and CDR2 SNTAGT. The CDR3 covers 16 residues. V lost 1 base to trimming and J lost 5 bases, with 15 bases between them.

The rearrangement links TRBV11-2 to TRBJ2-5; tentatively, D is TRBD2 (5 bases). Germline CDR1 and CDR2: SGHAT and FQNNGV. Trimming left V 1 base short and J 6 bases short, with 9 bases between. The CDR3 extends over 13 amino acids. Written as DNA, the CDR3 is TGTGCCAGCAGCTTAGGGGAGAGACAGACCCAGTACTTC. Its protein product is CASSLGERQTQYF.

This chain links TRBV9 with TRBJ2-2; 7 bases line up with TRBD2. The length of the CDR3 is 16 residues. Trimming at V came to 1 base and at J to 0 bases, leaving 3 bases not matched to a gene. Per germline, CDR1 SGDLS and CDR2 YYNGEE. Here the CDR3 DNA reads TGTGCCAGCAGCGTAACTAGCGTCGCGAACACCGGGGAGCTGTTTTTT. It is translated as CASSVTSVANTGELFF.